Below are 27 T cell receptor beta chains sequenced from a single sample in a study of cytomegalovirus exposure and HLA in healthy donors. The PCR employed 60 Vbeta primers together with 13 Jbeta primers. Clones were read by immunoSEQ multiplex PCR, and TCRdb kept only the in-frame ones, dropping some. This sample has 200,000 to 250,000 clones, with about 74% found just once. Source material: PBMCs. Source of these receptors: a woman in her twenties or thirties in good health and CMV-seronegative.

This chain connects TRBV11-3 to TRBJ2-3, with D maybe TRBD2 (7 bases). Germline assignment: CDR1 SGHNT and CDR2 YENEEA. V gave up 5 bases and J gave up 2 bases, with 17 bases separating them. CDR3 length: 16 residues. Here the CDR3 DNA reads TGTGCCAGCAGCCTCGAGTGGGGGGGGCCCACAGATACGCAGTATTTT. It specifies CASSLEWGGPTDTQYF.

The chain combines TRBV7-6 with TRBJ2-3, with D possibly TRBD2 on 6 matching bases. In germline, CDR1 is SGHVS, CDR2 FNYEAQ. V was clipped by 4 bases and J by 1 base, with 15 bases between them. This CDR3 has 16 residues. CDR3 in DNA: TGTGCCAGCAGCTCAACGGGAGACTACCGCACAGATACGCAGTATTTT. The encoded protein is CASSSTGDYRTDTQYF.

On this clone itself: Within the sample, other DNA sequences also encode this same CDR3. The V call is TRBV7-9, the J call TRBJ1-2; 7 bases line up with TRBD1. The CDR3 totals 13 residues. The V segment lost 3 bases and the J segment 2 bases; nucleotides outside the gene matches: 0. From germline, CDR1 is SEHNR and CDR2 FQNEAQ (reference sequence). The chain's CDR3 is CASSLGQNYGYTF. CDR3 bases: TGTGCCAGCAGCTTGGGACAGAACTATGGCTACACCTTC.

This chain connects TRBV5-1 to TRBJ1-1; 7 bases align to TRBD1. V gave up 5 bases and J gave up 1 base; unmatched junction bases: 5. The CDR3 totals 14 residues. Germline CDR1 SGHRS, CDR2 YFSETQ. DNA for the CDR3: TGCGCCAGCAGGCGACAGGGAACGAACACTGAAGCTTTCTTT. This codes for CASRRQGTNTEAFF.

The rearrangement joins TRBV9 to TRBJ1-3, with 9 bases identical to TRBD1. CDR3 length: 15 amino acids. Germline V lookup: CDR1 SGDLS, CDR2 YYNGEE. The J segment lost 4 bases and the V segment lost 4 bases, leaving 6 bases of the junction unmatched. The CDR3, as DNA: TGTGCCAGCAGCCCACAGGGGGCTCACGGAAACACCATATATTTT. It translates to CASSPQGAHGNTIYF.

The V gene is TRBV29-1, the J gene TRBJ2-1; TRBD1 agrees at 10 bases. This CDR3 is 12 amino acids long. Per the germline V gene, CDR1 is SQVTM and CDR2 is ANQGSEA. V was clipped by 4 bases and J by 7 bases; unmatched bases: 1. The CDR3 is CSVGTGGNEQFF. In DNA form, the CDR3 reads TGCAGCGTTGGGACAGGGGGAAATGAGCAGTTCTTC.

This chain uses TRBV6-5 with TRBJ2-1; D perhaps matches TRBD2 (6 bases). The CDR3 runs 16 residues. The V end was cut by 4 bases, the J end by 5 bases, with 18 bases between. Germline V CDR1 and CDR2: MNHEY, SVGAGI. The CDR3 nucleotides read TGTGCCAGCAGTTTTATGATAGGGACTGGGAACAATGAGCAGTTCTTC. This translates into CASSFMIGTGNNEQFF.

V is TRBV28 and J is TRBJ1-5; D gene ambiguous. The V end lost 3 bases, the J end lost 2 bases, and 8 bases lay between the germline ends. The length of the CDR3 is 14 residues. In germline, CDR1 is MDHEN, CDR2 SYDVKM. CDR3 sequence: CASSFGVGNQPQHF. The CDR3 DNA sequence: TGTGCCAGCAGTTTCGGGGTAGGCAATCAGCCCCAGCATTTT.

The chain's CDR3 is CASSLAGGHRETQYF. The CDR3 DNA sequence: TGTGCCAGCAGCTTGGCCGGGGGGCATAGAGAGACCCAGTACTTC. The J gene is TRBJ2-5, the V gene TRBV5-4, with a weak D call TRBD2 (7 bases). This CDR3 region has 15 residues. In germline, CDR1 is SGHNT, CDR2 YYREEE (reference sequence). Trimming shortened V by 0 bases and J by 4 bases, and 13 bases separated the two germline ends.

V is TRBV6-4 and J is TRBJ2-7; 9 positions agree with TRBD1. V lost 2 bases to trimming and J lost 6 bases; unmatched junction nucleotides: 2. CDR1 is MRHNA, CDR2 SNTAGT, per germline. This CDR3 is built from 13 residues. The CDR3 loop is CASSDTGGGEQYF. In nucleotides, the CDR3 is TGTGCCAGCAGTGACACAGGGGGCGGCGAGCAGTACTTC.

The V gene is TRBV6-5, the J gene TRBJ1-2, with D maybe TRBD1 (6 bases). CDR1 and CDR2 (germline): MNHEY, SVGAGI. This CDR3 is built from 14 residues. Trimming took off 0 bases at V and 6 bases at J, with 11 bases between the two ends. The CDR3: CASSYSVPGDGYTF. The CDR3 DNA sequence: TGTGCCAGCAGTTACTCGGTCCCAGGGGATGGCTACACCTTC.

The chain is built from TRBV30 and TRBJ2-7; TRBD2 matches 14 bases. The V gene's germline CDR1 is GTSNPN and CDR2 SVGIG (reference sequence). The CDR3 has 14 amino acids. After removal of 2 bases from V and 6 bases from J, the junction contained 3 bases not matched to a gene. CDR3 sequence: CAWSPGLAGVEQYF. The CDR3 region has the DNA TGTGCCTGGAGTCCGGGACTAGCGGGAGTCGAGCAGTACTTC.

The CDR3 spells CASSPTDRQETQYF. The CDR3 DNA follows: TGTGCCAGTAGTCCTACGGACAGACAAGAGACCCAGTACTTC. The chain has TRBV19 and TRBJ2-5, with D possibly matching TRBD1 (6 bases). Germline V gene lookup returns CDR1 LNHDA and CDR2 SQIVND (reference sequence). The V gene lost 5 bases and the J gene lost 2 bases, with 12 bases spanning the gap. The CDR3 totals 14 residues.

V is TRBV2 and J is TRBJ1-2; tentatively, D is TRBD1 (6 bases). Germline-derived CDR1 and CDR2 are SNHLY and FYNNEI. The CDR3 is made up of 14 amino acids. V was shortened by 7 bases and J by 4 bases, with 16 bases between the two germline ends. The CDR3 here is CASTRDTGSYGYTF. The CDR3 nucleotides are TGTGCCAGCACACGGGACACCGGAAGCTATGGCTACACCTTC.

The J gene is TRBJ1-2, the V gene TRBV30; tentative D call: TRBD1 (5 bases). With 2 bases removed from V and 7 bases from J, the gap between germline ends came to 11 bases. The CDR3 is 12 amino acids. Germline V gene sequence: CDR1 GTSNPN, CDR2 SVGIG (reference sequence). The DNA for the CDR3 is TGTGCCTGGAGTCTCAGGGATAGTGGCTACACCTTC. It translates to CAWSLRDSGYTF.

This CDR3 is CASTALAGVLNTGELFF. The CDR3 DNA sequence: TGTGCCAGTACCGCGCTAGCGGGAGTTCTGAACACCGGGGAGCTGTTTTTT. The chain recombines TRBV19 with TRBJ2-2; 10 nucleotides line up with TRBD2. Trimming at V came to 7 bases and at J to 1 base, leaving 9 bases not matched to a gene. The CDR3 contains 17 residues. Per the germline V gene, CDR1 is LNHDA and CDR2 is SQIVND (reference sequence).

V gene TRBV5-5 combines with J gene TRBJ2-7; maybe TRBD2 (6 bases). In germline, CDR1 is SGHKS, CDR2 YYEKEE (reference sequence). Trimming took off 0 bases at V and 3 bases at J, with 25 bases between the two ends. The CDR3 sequence is 19 residues long. DNA for the CDR3: TGTGCCAGCAGCTTGGGGGGGGTCTTTTCAGCAGCATGGGACTACGAGCAGTACTTC. Its translation is CASSLGGVFSAAWDYEQYF. Supplemented by reference TRBV5-5 and TRBJ2-7, the full variable domain reads DAGVTQSPTHLIKTRGQQVTLRCSPISGHKSVSWYQQVLGQGPQFIFQYYEKEERGRGNFPDRFSARQFPNYSSELNVNALLLGDSALYLCASSLGGVFSAAWDYEQYFGPGTRLTVT.

The chain links TRBV5-1 to TRBJ2-7, with TRBD2 matching 10 bases. The V segment lost 9 bases and the J segment 2 bases; nucleotides outside the gene matches: 11. The CDR3 runs 15 residues. From germline, CDR1 is SGHRS and CDR2 YFSETQ. As DNA, the CDR3 is TGCGCCACCTCACTTTCTAGCGGGAGTACCTACGAGCAGTACTTC. Translating gives CATSLSSGSTYEQYF.

This rearrangement joins TRBV7-9 to TRBJ2-7; D is unclear. The CDR3 loop spans 16 amino acids. Germline V gene sequence: CDR1 SEHNR, CDR2 FQNEAQ (reference sequence). V was trimmed by 5 bases and J by 0 bases, leaving 17 bases between them. The CDR3 spells CASSHPDTASSYEQYF. The CDR3 DNA is TGTGCCAGCAGCCACCCCGACACGGCTTCCTCCTACGAGCAGTACTTC.

The chain has TRBV7-6 and TRBJ1-3; TRBD1 agrees at 8 bases. Losses at the gene ends were 4 bases for V and 0 bases for J; bases not matched to a gene: 8. CDR3 length equals 17 residues. The V gene's germline CDR1 is SGHVS and CDR2 FNYEAQ. In DNA, the CDR3 is TGTGCCAGCAGCTCCCGGACAGGGACCGCCTCTGGAAACACCATATATTTT. It is translated as CASSSRTGTASGNTIYF.

This clone has only one observation. V is TRBV7-8 and J is TRBJ1-2, with 7 bases fitting TRBD1. This CDR3 is built from 15 residues. J lost 7 bases, V lost 8 bases, and 16 bases had no gene match. Germline V gives CDR1 SGHVS, CDR2 FQNEAQ. CDR3 region: CASGYSGEGAFGYTF. CDR3 sequence (DNA): TGTGCCAGCGGCTACTCGGGTGAGGGGGCTTTTGGCTACACCTTC.

The gene calls are TRBV6-5 and TRBJ2-3; D gene ambiguous. CDR1 and CDR2 from the germline V gene are MNHEY and SVGAGI. V lost 2 bases, J lost 2 bases, and 14 bases lay in between. The CDR3 runs to 16 residues. CDR3 DNA sequence: TGTGCCAGCAGTTACGCCCCACCGGGTATCACAGATACGCAGTATTTT. This encodes CASSYAPPGITDTQYF.

V gene TRBV21-1 combines with J gene TRBJ1-5; the table names TRBD1, a call not compared with the DNA. TRBV21-1 is recorded as a pseudogene. The length of the CDR3 is 17 residues. CDR3 protein: CGSSNFRDRDSNQPQHF. The CDR3 region has the DNA TGTGGCAGCAGCAACTTCCGGGACAGGGATAGCAATCAGCCCCAGCATTTT.

Of note for this clone: The junction does not match germline at one end; this may be a read error. The chain uses TRBV25-1 and TRBJ2-4; TRBD1 might be the D (5 bases). Germline CDR1 reads MGHDK; CDR2 reads SYGVNS. The length of the CDR3 is 13 residues. This CDR3 reads CVSSGAGLNIQYF. The DNA for the CDR3 is TGTGTCAGCAGTGGGGCAGGCCTAAACATTCAGTACTTC.

This clone has only a few counts. The chain carries TRBV6-5 and TRBJ2-6; no definite D call. With 2 bases removed from V and 0 bases from J, the gap between germline ends came to 5 bases. The germline CDR1 and CDR2 sequences are MNHEY and SVGAGI. The CDR3 spans 15 residues. This CDR3 reads CASSYTGSGANVLTF. As DNA, the CDR3 is TGTGCCAGCAGTTACACGGGCTCTGGGGCCAACGTCCTGACTTTC.

This clone came up a few times. V gene TRBV4-2 combines with J gene TRBJ2-3, with TRBD2 identical over 8 bases. The germline V gene encodes CDR1 LGHNA and CDR2 YNFKEQ. The ends lost 5 bases at V and 3 bases at J; junction bases unmatched: 7. The CDR3 sequence is 15 residues long. Written as DNA, the CDR3 is TGTGCCAGCAGCAGGGAGCGGGAGAAGACAGATACGCAGTATTTT. Protein sequence: CASSREREKTDTQYF.

J is TRBJ2-3 and V is TRBV6-1; 10 bases are shared with TRBD2. The CDR3 is 16 residues long. V dropped 4 bases and J dropped 5; count of bases not matched to a gene: 9. CDR1 and CDR2 from the germline V gene are MNHNS and SASEGT. The CDR3 coding sequence is TGTGCCAGCAGTGCTGAGCGGGGGGGCTATGTAGATACGCAGTATTTT. Translation gives CASSAERGGYVDTQYF.